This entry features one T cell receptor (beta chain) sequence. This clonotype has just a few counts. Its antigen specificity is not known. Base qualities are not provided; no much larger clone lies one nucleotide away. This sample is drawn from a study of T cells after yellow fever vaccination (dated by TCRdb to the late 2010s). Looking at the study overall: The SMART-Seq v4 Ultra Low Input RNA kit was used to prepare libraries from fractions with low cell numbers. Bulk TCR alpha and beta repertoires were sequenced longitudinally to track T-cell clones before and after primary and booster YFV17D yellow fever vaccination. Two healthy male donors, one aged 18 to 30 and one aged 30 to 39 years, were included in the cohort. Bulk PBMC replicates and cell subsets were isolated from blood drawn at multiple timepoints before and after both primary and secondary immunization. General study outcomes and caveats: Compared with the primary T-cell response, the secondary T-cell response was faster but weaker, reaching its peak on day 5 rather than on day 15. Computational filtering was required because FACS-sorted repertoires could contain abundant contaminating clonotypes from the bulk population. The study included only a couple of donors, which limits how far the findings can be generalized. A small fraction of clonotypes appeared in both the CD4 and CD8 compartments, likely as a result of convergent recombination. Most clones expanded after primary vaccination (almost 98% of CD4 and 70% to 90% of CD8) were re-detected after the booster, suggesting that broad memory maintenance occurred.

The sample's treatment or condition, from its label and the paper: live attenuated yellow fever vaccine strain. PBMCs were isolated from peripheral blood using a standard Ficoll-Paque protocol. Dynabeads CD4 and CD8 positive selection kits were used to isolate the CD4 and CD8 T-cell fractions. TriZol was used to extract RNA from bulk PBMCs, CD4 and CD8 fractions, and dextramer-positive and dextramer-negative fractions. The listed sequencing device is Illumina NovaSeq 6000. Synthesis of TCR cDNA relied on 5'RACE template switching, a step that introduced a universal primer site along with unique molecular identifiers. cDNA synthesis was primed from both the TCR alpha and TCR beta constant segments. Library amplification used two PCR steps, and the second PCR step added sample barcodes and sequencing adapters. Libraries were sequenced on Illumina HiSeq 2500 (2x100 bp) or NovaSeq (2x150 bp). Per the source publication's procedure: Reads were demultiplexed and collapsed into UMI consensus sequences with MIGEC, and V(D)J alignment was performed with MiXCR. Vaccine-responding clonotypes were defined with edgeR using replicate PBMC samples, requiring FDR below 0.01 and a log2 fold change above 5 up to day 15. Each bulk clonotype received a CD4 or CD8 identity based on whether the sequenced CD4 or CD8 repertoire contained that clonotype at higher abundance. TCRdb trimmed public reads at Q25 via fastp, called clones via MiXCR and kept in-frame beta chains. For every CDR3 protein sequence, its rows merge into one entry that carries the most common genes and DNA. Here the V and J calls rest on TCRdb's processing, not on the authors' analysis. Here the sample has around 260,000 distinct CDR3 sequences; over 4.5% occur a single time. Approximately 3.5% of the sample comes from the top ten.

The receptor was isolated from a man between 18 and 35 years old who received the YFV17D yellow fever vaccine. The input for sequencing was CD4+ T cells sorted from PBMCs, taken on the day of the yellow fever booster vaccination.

The sequence in DNA is TGTGCCAGCAGCGTAGCTGGGCCCTACTCCTACAATGAGCAGTTCTTC. The translation is CASSVAGPYSYNEQFF. The chain was built from TRBV9 and TRBJ2-1, with the D gene call left open. Its CDR3 holds 16 amino acids, cysteine through phenylalanine. The only DNA kept is the CDR3, 48 bases in frame from the first base. Reading the germline V gene gives CDR1 SGDLS and CDR2 YYNGEE. At the junction V is shortened by 0 bases and J by 0 bases, with 10 bases in between.